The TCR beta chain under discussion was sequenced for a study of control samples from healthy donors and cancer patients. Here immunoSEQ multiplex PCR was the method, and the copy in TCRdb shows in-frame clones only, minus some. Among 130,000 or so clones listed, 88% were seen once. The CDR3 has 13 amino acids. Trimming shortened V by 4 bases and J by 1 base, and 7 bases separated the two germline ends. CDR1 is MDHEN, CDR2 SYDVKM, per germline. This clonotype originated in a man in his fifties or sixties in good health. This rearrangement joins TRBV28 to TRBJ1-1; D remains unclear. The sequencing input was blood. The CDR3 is CASSWDGNTEAFF. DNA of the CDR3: TGTGCCAGCAGTTGGGATGGGAACACTGAAGCTTTCTTT.